This T cell receptor (beta chain) is from a study of metastatic and nonmetastatic thyroid tumors. Study context: Peripheral blood and tumor or nodule samples from malignant and benign thyroid patients were compared. Overall study results and limits: Malignant thyroid tumors reportedly had TCR beta diversity that was significantly higher than in benign nodules, in blood and tumor.

The CDR3 is made up of 13 amino acids. The germline V gene encodes CDR1 SNHLY and CDR2 FYNNEI. V was trimmed by 8 bases and J by 5 bases, leaving 15 bases between them. Each patient came to thyroid surgery without any prior treatment (of any kind). TCRdb ran MiXCR on the PCR reads. The sample consists of more than 85,000 clones, 8% to 9.5% of them appearing once. To note about this clone: Antigen unknown.

The sequence was collected from a female donor with papillary thyroid cancer or a benign thyroid nodule (not recorded which). Some clones in this sample may be carry-over from other donors' samples. Sequencing was performed on blood. The V gene is TRBV2, the J gene TRBJ2-5; tentatively, D is TRBD1 (6 bases). The CDR3 DNA sequence: TGTGCCAGCCTATACAGGGCGAGGGAGACCCAGTACTTC. Protein product: CASLYRARETQYF.